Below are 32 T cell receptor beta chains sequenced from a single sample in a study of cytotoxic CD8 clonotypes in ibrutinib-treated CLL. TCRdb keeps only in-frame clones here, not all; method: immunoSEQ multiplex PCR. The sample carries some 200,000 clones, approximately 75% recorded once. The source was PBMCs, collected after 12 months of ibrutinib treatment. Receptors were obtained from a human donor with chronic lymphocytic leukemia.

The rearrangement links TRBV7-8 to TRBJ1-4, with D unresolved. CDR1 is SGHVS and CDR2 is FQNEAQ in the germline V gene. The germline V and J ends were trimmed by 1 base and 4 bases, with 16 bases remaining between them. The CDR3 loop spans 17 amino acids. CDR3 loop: CASSLGLGDPFNEKLFF. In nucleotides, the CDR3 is TGTGCCAGCAGCTTAGGATTAGGTGACCCTTTTAATGAAAAACTGTTTTTT.

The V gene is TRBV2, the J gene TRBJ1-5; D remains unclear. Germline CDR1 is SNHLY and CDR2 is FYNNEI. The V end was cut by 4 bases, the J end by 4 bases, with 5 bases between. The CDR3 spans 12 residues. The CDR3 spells CASSADNQPQHF. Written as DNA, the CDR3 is TGTGCCAGCAGTGCCGATAATCAGCCCCAGCATTTT.

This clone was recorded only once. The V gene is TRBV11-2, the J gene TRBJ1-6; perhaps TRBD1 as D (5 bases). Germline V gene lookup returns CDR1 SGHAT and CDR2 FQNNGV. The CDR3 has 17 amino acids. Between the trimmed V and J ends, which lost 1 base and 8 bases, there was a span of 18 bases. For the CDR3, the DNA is TGTGCCAGCAGCTTAGGCCTGAAGGGGAATTTTGATTCACCCCTCCACTTT. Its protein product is CASSLGLKGNFDSPLHF. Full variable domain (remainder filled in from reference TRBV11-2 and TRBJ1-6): EAGVAQSPRYKIIEKRQSVAFWCNPISGHATLYWYQQILGQGPKLLIQFQNNGVVDDSQLPKDRFSAERLKGVDSTLKIQPAKLEDSAVYLCASSLGLKGNFDSPLHFGNGTRLTVT.

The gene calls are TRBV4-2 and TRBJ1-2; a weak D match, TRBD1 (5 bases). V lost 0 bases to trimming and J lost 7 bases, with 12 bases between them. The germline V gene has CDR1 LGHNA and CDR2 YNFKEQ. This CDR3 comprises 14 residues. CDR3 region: CASSQDMTEIGYTF. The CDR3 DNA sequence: TGTGCCAGCAGCCAAGATATGACAGAAATTGGCTACACCTTC.

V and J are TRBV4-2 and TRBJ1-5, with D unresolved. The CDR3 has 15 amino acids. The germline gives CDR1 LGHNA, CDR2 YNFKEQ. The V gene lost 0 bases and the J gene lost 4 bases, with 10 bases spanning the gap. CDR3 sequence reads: CASSQDISGNQPQHF. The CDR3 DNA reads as TGTGCCAGCAGCCAAGATATATCGGGGAATCAGCCCCAGCATTTT.

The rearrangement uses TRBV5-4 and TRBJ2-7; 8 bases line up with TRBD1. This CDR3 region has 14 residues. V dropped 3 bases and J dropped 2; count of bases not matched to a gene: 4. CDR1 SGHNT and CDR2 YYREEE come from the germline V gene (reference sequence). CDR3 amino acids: CASSWGTGAYEQYF. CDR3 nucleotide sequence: TGTGCCAGCAGCTGGGGGACAGGAGCCTACGAGCAGTACTTC.

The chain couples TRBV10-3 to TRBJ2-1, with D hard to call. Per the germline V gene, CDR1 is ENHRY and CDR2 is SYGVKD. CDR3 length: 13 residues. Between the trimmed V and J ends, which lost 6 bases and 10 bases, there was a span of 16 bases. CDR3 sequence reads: CAIRPLLAWEQFF. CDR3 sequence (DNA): TGTGCCATCAGACCCCTACTCGCATGGGAGCAGTTCTTC.

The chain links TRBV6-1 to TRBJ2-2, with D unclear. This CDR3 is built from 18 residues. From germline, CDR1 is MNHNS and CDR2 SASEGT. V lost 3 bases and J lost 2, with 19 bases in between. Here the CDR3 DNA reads TGTGCCAGCAGTGATGCGGTCTTCCGGGCAGAAAACACCGGGGAGCTGTTTTTT. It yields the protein CASSDAVFRAENTGELFF.

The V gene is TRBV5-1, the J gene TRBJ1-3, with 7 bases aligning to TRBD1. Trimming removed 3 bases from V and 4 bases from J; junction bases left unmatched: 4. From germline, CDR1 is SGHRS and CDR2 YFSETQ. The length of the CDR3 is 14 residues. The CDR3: CASSYGTAGNTIYF. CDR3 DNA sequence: TGCGCCAGCAGCTACGGGACAGCGGGAAACACCATATATTTT.

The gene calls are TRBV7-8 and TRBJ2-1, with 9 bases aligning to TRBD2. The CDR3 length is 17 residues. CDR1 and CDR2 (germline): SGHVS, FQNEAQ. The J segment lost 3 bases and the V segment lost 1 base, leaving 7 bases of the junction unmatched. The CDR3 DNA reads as TGTGCCAGCAGCTTAGGGGGAGCGGGGGGTAACTACAATGAGCAGTTCTTC. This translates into CASSLGGAGGNYNEQFF.

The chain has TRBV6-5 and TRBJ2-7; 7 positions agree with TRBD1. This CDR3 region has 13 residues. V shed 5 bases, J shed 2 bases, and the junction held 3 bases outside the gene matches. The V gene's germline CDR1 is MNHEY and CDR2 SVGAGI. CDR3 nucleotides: TGTGCCAGCAGTCGAACAGGGGCCTACGAGCAGTACTTC. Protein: CASSRTGAYEQYF.

The CDR3 nucleotides read TGTGCCAGCAGTAGGGGACTAGAGGATTCGGAGGAGCTGTTTTTT. Amino acid sequence: CASSRGLEDSEELFF. The chain combines TRBV6-4 with TRBJ2-2, with 8 bases fitting TRBD2. Germline values: CDR1 MRHNA, CDR2 SNTAGT. This CDR3 has 15 amino acids. V lost 5 bases to trimming and J lost 10 bases; unmatched junction nucleotides: 12.

The CDR3 nucleotides read TGTGCCAGCAGTTTGATGTCCTTAAATCAGCCCCAGCATTTT. Its protein is CASSLMSLNQPQHF. This sequence joins TRBV28 and TRBJ1-5; D gene uncertain. Germline V gene sequence: CDR1 MDHEN, CDR2 SYDVKM. Between the trimmed V and J ends, which lost 3 bases and 4 bases, there was a span of 10 bases. There are 14 residues in the CDR3.

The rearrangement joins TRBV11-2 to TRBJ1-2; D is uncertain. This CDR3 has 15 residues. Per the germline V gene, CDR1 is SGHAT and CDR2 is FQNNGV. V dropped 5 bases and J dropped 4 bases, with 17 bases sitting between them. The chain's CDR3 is CASSPPGQRGYGYTF. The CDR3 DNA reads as TGTGCCAGCAGCCCCCCGGGCCAGCGGGGCTATGGCTACACCTTC. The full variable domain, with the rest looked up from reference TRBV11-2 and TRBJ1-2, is EAGVAQSPRYKIIEKRQSVAFWCNPISGHATLYWYQQILGQGPKLLIQFQNNGVVDDSQLPKDRFSAERLKGVDSTLKIQPAKLEDSAVYLCASSPPGQRGYGYTFGSGTRLTVV.

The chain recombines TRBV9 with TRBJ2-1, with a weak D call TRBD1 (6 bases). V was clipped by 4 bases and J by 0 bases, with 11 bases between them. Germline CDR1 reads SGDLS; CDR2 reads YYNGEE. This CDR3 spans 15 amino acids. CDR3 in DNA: TGTGCCAGCAGCCATCTCAGGGGCTCCTACAATGAGCAGTTCTTC. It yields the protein CASSHLRGSYNEQFF.

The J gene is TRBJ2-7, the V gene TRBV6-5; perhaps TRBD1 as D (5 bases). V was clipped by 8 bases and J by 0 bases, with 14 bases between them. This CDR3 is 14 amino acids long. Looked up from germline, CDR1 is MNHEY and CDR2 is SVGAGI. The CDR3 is CASSRTHSSYEQYF. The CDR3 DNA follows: TGTGCCAGCTCTCGGACACACAGCTCCTACGAGCAGTACTTC.

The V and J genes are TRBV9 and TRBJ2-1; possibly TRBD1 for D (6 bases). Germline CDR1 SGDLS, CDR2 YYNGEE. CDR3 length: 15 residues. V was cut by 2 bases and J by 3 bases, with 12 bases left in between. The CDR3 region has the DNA TGTGCCAGCAGCGTTTTGGACAGCCTCTACAATGAGCAGTTCTTC. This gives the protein CASSVLDSLYNEQFF.

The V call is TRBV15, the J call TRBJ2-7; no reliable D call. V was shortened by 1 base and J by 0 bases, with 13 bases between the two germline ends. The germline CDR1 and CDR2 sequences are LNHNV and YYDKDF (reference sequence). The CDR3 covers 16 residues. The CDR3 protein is CATSRAGSRPSYEQYF. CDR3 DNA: TGTGCCACCAGCAGAGCTGGATCCCGGCCCTCCTACGAGCAGTACTTC.

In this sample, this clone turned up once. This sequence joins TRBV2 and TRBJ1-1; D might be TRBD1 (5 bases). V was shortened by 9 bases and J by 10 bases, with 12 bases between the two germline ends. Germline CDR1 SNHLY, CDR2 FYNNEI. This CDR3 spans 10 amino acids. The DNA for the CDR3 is TGTGCCAGGACTGGGGGGGTAGCTTTCTTT. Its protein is CARTGGVAFF.

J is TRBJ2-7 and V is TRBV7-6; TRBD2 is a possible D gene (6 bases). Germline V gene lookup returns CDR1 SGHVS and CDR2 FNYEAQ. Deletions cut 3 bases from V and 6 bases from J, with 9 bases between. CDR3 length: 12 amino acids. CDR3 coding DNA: TGTGCCAGCAGCTTCTCCGGGGGCGAGCAGTACTTC. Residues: CASSFSGGEQYF.

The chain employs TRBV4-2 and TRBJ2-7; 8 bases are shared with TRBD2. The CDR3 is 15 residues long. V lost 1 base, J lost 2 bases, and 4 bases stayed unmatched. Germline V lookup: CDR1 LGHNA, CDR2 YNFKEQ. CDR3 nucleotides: TGTGCCAGCAGCCAAGGGCGGGAGGCCCCCTACGAGCAGTACTTC. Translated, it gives CASSQGREAPYEQYF.

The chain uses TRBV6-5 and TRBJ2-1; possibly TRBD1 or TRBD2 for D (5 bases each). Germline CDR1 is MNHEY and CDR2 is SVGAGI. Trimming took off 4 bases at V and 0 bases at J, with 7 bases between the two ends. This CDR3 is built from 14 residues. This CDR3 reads CASSSGSSYNEQFF. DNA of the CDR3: TGTGCCAGCAGTTCAGGGAGCTCCTACAATGAGCAGTTCTTC.

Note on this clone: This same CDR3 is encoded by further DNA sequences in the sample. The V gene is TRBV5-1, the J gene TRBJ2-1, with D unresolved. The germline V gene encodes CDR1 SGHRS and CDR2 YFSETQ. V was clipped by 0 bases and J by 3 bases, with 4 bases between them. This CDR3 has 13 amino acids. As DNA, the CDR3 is TGCGCCAGCAGCTTGGGCAGCTACAATGAGCAGTTCTTC. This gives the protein CASSLGSYNEQFF.

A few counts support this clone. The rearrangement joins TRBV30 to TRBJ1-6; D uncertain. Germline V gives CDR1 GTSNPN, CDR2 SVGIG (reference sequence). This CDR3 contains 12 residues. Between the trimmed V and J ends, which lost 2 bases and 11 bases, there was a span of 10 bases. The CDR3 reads CAWSNPRAPLHF. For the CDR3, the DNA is TGTGCCTGGAGTAACCCCCGGGCACCCCTCCACTTT. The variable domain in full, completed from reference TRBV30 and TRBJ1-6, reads SQTIHQWPATLVQPVGSPLSLECTVEGTSNPNLYWYRQAAGRGLQLLFYSVGIGQISSEVPQNLSASRPQDRQFILSSKKLLLSDSGFYLCAWSNPRAPLHFGNGTRLTVT.

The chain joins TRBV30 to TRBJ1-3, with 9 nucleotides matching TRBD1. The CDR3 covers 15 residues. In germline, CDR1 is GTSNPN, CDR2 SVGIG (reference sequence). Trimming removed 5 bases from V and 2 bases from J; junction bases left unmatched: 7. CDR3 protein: CAWGTGIGAGNTIYF. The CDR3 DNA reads TGTGCCTGGGGGACAGGGATTGGGGCTGGAAACACCATATATTTT. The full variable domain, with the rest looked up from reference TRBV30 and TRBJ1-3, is SQTIHQWPATLVQPVGSPLSLECTVEGTSNPNLYWYRQAAGRGLQLLFYSVGIGQISSEVPQNLSASRPQDRQFILSSKKLLLSDSGFYLCAWGTGIGAGNTIYFGEGSWLTVV.

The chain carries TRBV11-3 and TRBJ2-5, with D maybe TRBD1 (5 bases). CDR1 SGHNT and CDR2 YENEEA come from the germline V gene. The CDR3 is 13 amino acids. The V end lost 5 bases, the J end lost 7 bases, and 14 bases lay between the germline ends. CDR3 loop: CASSQQAVGTQYF. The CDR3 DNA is TGTGCCAGCAGCCAACAGGCGGTCGGGACCCAGTACTTC.

CDR3 region: CASSQGYEQYF. CDR3 DNA sequence: TGTGCCAGCAGCCAAGGGTACGAGCAGTACTTC. The chain joins TRBV14 to TRBJ2-7, with no clear D. This CDR3 region has 11 residues. The V and J ends lost 1 base and 4 bases respectively, with 2 bases between them. The germline V gene has CDR1 SGHDN and CDR2 FVKESK.

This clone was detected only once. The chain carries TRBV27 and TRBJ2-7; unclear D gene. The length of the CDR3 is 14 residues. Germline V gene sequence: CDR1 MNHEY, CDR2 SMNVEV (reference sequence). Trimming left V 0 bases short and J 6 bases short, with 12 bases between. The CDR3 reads CASSLSPVFGEQYF. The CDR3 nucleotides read TGTGCCAGCAGTTTATCACCAGTTTTCGGCGAGCAGTACTTC.

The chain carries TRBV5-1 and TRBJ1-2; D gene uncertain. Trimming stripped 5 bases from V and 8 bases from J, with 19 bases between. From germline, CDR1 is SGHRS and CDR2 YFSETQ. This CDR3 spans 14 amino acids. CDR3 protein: CASRVGDAWRGYTF. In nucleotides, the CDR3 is TGCGCCAGCAGGGTCGGGGATGCATGGAGAGGCTACACCTTC. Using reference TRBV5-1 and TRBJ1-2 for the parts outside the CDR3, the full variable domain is KAGVTQTPRYLIKTRGQQVTLSCSPISGHRSVSWYQQTPGQGLQFLFEYFSETQRNKGNFPGRFSGRQFSNSRSEMNVSTLELGDSALYLCASRVGDAWRGYTFGSGTRLTVV.

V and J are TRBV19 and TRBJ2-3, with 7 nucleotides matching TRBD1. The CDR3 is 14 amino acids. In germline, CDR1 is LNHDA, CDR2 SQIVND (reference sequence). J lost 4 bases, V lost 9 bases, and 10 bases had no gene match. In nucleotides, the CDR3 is TGTGCCAGCAAGACCCAAGGGGGCTCAGATACGCAGTATTTT. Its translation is CASKTQGGSDTQYF.

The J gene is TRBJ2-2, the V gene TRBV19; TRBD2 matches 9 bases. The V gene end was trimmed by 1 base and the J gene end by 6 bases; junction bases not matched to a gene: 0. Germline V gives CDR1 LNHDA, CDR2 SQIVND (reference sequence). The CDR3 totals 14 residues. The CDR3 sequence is CASSIGTSAGELFF. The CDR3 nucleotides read TGTGCCAGTAGTATAGGGACTAGCGCCGGGGAGCTGTTTTTT.

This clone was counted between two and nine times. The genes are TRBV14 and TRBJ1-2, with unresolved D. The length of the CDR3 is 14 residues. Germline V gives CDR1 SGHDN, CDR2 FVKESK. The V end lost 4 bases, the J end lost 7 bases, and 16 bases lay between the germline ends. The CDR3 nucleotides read TGTGCCAGCAGCCCCGGGAGTGGGGTCGGTGGCTACACCTTC. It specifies CASSPGSGVGGYTF.